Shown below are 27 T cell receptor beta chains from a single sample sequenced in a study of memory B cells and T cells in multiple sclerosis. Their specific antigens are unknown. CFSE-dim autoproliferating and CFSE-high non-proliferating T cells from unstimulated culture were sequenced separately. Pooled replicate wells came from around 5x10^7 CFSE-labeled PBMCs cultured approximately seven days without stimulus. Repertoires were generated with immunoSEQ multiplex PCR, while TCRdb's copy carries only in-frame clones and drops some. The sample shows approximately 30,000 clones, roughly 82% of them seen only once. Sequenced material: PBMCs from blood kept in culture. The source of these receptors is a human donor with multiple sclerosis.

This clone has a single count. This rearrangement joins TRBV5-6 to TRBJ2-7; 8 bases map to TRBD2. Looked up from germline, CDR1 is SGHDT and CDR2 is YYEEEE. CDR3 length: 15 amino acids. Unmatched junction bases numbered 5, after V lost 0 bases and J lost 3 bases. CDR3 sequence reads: CASSLAATSDYEQYF. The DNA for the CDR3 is TGTGCCAGCAGCTTGGCCGCGACTAGCGACTACGAGCAGTACTTC.

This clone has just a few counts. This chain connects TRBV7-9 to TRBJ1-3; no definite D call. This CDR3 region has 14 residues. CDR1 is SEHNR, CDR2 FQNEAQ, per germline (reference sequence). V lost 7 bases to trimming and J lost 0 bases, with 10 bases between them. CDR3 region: CASNFGSSGNTIYF. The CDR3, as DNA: TGTGCCAGCAACTTTGGGAGCTCTGGAAACACCATATATTTT.

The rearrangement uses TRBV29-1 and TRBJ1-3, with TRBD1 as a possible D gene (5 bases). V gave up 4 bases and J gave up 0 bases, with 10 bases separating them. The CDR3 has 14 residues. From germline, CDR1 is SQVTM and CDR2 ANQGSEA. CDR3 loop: CSVVVGTSGNTIYF. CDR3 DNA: TGCAGCGTTGTAGTGGGGACCTCTGGAAACACCATATATTTT.

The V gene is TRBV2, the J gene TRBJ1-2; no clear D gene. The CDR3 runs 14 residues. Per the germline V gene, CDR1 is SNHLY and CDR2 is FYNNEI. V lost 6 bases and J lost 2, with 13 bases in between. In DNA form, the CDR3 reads TGTGCCAGCAGCTCCCTAATGGAAAACTATGGCTACACCTTC. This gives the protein CASSSLMENYGYTF.

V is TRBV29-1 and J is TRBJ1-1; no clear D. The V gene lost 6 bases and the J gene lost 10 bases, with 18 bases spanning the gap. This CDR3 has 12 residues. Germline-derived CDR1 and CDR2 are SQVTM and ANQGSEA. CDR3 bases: TGCAGCGTCCCTGGACCGGGCGCGGGAGCTTTCTTT. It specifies CSVPGPGAGAFF. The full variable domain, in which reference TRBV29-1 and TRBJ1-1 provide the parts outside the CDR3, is SAVISQKPSRDICQRGTSLTIQCQVDSQVTMMFWYRQQPGQSLTLIATANQGSEATYESGFVIDKFPISRPNLTFSTLTVSNMSPEDSSIYLCSVPGPGAGAFFGQGTRLTVV.

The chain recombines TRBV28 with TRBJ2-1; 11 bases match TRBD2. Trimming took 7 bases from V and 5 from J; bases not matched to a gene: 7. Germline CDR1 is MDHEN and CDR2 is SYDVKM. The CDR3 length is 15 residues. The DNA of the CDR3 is TGTGCCAGCACTATCACTAGCGGGAGCCACAATGAGCAGTTCTTC. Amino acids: CASTITSGSHNEQFF.

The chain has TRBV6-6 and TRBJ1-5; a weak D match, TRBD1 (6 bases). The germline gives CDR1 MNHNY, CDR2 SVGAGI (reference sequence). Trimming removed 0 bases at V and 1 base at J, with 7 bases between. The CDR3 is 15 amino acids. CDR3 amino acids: CASSYSGQSNQPQHF. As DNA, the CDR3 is TGTGCCAGCAGTTACTCAGGACAGAGCAATCAGCCCCAGCATTTT.

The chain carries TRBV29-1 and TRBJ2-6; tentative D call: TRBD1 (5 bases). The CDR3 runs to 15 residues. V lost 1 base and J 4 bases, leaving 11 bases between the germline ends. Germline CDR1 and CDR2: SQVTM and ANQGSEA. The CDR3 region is CSVEGEGVGANVLTF. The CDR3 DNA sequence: TGCAGCGTTGAAGGGGAAGGGGTCGGGGCCAACGTCCTGACTTTC.

The CDR3: CASSQENQQYNEQFF. The CDR3 bases are TGTGCCAGCAGCCAAGAAAACCAGCAGTACAATGAGCAGTTCTTC. This chain links TRBV14 with TRBJ2-1; D remains ambiguous. V lost 0 bases and J lost 4, with 10 bases in between. The V gene's germline CDR1 is SGHDN and CDR2 FVKESK. CDR3 length: 15 amino acids.

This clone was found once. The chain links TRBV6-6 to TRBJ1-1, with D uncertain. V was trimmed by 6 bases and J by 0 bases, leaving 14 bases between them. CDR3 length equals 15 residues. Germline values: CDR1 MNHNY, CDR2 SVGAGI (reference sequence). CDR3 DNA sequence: TGTGCCAGCAGACCATATGAGGGTCTGAACACTGAAGCTTTCTTT. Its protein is CASRPYEGLNTEAFF.

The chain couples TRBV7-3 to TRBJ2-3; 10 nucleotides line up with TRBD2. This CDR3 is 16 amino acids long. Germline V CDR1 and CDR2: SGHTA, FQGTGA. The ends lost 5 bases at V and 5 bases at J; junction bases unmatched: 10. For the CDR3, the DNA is TGTGCCAGCAGCCTCTCGAGCGGGGGGGCCGTAGATACGCAGTATTTT. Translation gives CASSLSSGGAVDTQYF.

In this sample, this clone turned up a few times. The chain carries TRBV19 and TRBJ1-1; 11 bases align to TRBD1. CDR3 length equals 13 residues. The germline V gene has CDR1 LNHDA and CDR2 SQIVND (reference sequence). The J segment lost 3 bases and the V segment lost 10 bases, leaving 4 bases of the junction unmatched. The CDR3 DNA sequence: TGTGCCATCCGGGACAGGGGGGACACTGAAGCTTTCTTT. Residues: CAIRDRGDTEAFF.

The CDR3 bases are TGTGCCAGCAGCTGGACCGGGACCGGTAATCGCTATGAGCAGTTCTTC. It translates to CASSWTGTGNRYEQFF. This chain links TRBV5-6 with TRBJ2-1; D is possibly TRBD1 or TRBD2 (5 bases each). This CDR3 is built from 16 residues. The germline V gene encodes CDR1 SGHDT and CDR2 YYEEEE. V was clipped by 3 bases and J by 8 bases, with 21 bases between them.

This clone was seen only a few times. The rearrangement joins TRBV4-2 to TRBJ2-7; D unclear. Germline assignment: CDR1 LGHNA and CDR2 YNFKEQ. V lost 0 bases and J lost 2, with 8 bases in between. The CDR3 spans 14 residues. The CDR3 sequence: CASSQDWQTYEQYF. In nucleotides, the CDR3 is TGTGCCAGCAGCCAAGATTGGCAGACCTACGAGCAGTACTTC.

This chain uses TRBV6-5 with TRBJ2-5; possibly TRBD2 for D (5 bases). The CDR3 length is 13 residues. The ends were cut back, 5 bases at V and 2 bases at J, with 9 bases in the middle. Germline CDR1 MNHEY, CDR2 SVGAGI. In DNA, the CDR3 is TGTGCCAGCAGTCTCTGGAGGCAAGAGACCCAGTACTTC. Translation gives CASSLWRQETQYF.

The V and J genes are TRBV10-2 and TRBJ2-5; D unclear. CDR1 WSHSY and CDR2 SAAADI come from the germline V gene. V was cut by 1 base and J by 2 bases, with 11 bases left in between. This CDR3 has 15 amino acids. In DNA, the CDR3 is TGCGCCAGCAGTGAGTTAATAGGAGCTCAAGAGACCCAGTACTTC. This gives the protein CASSELIGAQETQYF.

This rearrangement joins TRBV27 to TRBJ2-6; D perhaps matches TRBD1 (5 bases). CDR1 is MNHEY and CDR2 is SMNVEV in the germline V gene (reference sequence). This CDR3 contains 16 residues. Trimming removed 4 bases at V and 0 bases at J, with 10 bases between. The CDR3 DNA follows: TGTGCCAGCAGTTGGGGCCGGATCTCTGGGGCCAACGTCCTGACTTTC. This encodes CASSWGRISGANVLTF.

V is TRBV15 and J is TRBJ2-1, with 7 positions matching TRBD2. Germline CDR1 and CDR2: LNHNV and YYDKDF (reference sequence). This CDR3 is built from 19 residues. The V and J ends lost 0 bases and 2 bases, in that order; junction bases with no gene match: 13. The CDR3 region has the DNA TGTGCCACCAGCAGAGAGCCCCATTGGGGCGGGGGTCCCTACAATGAGCAGTTCTTC. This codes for CATSREPHWGGGPYNEQFF.

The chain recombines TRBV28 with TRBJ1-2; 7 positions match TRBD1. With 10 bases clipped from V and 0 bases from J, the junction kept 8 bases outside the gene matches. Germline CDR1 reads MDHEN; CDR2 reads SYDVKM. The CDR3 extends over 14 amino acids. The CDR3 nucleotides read TGTGCCACGAACTCAGGGGGAGCTAACTATGGCTACACCTTC. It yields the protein CATNSGGANYGYTF.

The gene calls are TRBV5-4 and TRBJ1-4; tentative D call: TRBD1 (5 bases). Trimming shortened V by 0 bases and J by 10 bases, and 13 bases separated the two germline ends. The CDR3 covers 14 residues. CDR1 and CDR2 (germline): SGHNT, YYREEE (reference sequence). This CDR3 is CASSLGSGDGKLFF. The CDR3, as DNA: TGTGCCAGCAGCTTGGGTTCCGGGGACGGAAAACTGTTTTTT. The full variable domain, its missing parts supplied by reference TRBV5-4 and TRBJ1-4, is ETGVTQSPTHLIKTRGQQVTLRCSSQSGHNTVSWYQQALGQGPQFIFQYYREEENGRGNFPPRFSGLQFPNYSSELNVNALELDDSALYLCASSLGSGDGKLFFGSGTQLSVL.

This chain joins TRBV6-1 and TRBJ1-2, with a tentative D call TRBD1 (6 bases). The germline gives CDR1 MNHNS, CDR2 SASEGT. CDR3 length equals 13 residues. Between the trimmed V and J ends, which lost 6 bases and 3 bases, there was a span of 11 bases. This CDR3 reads CASSDRWDYGYTF. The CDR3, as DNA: TGTGCCAGCAGCGACAGGTGGGACTATGGCTACACCTTC.

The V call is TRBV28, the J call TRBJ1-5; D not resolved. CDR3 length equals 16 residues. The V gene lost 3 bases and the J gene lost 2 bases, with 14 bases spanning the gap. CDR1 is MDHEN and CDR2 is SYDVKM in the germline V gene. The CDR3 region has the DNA TGTGCCAGCAGTTTTTGGGCGGGGTCAGGCAATCAGCCCCAGCATTTT. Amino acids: CASSFWAGSGNQPQHF.

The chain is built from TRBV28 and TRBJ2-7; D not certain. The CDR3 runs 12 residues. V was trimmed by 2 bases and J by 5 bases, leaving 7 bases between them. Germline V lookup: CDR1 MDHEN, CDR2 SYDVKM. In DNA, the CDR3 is TGTGCCAGCAGTTTAAGTGGAAACGAGCAGTACTTC. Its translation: CASSLSGNEQYF.

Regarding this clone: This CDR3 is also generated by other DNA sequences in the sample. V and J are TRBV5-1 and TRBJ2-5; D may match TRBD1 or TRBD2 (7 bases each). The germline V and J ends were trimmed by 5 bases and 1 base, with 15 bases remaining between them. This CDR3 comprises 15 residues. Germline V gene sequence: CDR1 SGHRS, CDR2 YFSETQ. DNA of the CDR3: TGCGCCAGCAGTCGCAGCGGGACAGTCCAAGAGACCCAGTACTTC. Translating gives CASSRSGTVQETQYF.

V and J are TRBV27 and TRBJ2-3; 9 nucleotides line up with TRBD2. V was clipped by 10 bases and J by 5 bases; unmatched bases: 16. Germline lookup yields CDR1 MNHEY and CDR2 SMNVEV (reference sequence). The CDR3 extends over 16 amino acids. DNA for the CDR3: TGTGCCACCAGGTGGACCGGGACTAGCCCGGGAGATACGCAGTATTTT. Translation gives CATRWTGTSPGDTQYF.

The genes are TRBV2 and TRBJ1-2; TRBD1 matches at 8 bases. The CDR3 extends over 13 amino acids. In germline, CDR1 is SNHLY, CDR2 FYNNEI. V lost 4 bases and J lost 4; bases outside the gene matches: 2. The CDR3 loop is CASSGGQAYGYTF. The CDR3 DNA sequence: TGTGCCAGCAGTGGGGGACAGGCCTATGGCTACACCTTC.

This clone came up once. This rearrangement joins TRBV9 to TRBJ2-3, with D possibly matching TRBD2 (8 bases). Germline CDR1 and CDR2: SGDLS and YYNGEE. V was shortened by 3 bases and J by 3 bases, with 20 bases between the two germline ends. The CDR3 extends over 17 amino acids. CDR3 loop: CASSAPGRGRQTDTQYF. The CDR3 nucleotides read TGTGCCAGCAGCGCCCCCGGGAGGGGGCGCCAGACAGATACGCAGTATTTT.